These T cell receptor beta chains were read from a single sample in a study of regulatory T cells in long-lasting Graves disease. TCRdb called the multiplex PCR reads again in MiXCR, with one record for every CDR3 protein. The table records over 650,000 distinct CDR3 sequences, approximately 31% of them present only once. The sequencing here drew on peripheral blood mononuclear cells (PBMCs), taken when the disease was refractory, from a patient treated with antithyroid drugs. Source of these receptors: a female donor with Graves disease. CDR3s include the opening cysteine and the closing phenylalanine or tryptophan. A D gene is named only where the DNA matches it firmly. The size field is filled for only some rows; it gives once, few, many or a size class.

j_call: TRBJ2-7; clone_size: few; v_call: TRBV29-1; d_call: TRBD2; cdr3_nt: TGCAGCGCAGGACTAGCGGGAGACTACGAGCAGTACTTC; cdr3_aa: CSAGLAGDYEQYF
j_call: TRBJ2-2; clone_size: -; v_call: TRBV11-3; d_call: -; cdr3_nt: TGTGCCAGCAGCTTAGTGACGGCTGGTACCGGGGAGCTGTTTTTT; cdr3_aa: CASSLVTAGTGELFF
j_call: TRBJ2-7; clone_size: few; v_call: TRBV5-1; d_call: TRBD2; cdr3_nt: TGCGCCAGCAGCGGGGGACTAGCGGGAATGTACGAGCAGTACTTC; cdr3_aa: CASSGGLAGMYEQYF
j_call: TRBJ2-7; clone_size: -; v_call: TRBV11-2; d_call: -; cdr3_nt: TGTGCCAGCAGCCCAAAGGGGGTCGGGTACGGGGGTTACGAGCAGTACTTC; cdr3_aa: CASSPKGVGYGGYEQYF
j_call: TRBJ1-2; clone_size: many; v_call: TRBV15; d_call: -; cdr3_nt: TGTGCCACCAGCAGAGATCTGGTTGGCTACACCTTC; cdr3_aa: CATSRDLVGYTF
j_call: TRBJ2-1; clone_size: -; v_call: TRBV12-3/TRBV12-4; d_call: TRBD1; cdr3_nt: TGTGCCAGCAATTTATTGGGGGACAGGGATGGTGAGCAGTTCTTC; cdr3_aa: CASNLLGDRDGEQFF
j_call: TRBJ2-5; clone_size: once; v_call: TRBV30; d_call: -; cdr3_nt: TGTGCCATGAGGGCCTCGGGAGAGACCCAGTACTTC; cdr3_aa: CAMRASGETQYF
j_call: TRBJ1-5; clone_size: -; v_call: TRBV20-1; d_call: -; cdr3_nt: TGCAGTGCACCAAGCTGGGAGCTACATAGCAATCAGCCCCAGCATTTT; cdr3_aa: CSAPSWELHSNQPQHF
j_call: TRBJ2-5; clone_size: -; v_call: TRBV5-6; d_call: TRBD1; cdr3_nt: TGTGCCAGCAGCTGGGGGACAGCGCAAGAGACCCAGTACTTC; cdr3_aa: CASSWGTAQETQYF
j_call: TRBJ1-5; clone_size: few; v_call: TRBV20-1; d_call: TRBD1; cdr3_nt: TGCAGTGCTAGAGGCCGGGACAGGGGGAGGGATCAGCCCCAGCATTTT; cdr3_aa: CSARGRDRGRDQPQHF
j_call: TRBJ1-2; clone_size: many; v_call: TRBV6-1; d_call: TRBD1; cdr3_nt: TGTGCCAGCACTCTAGTGGGACAGTGGAACTATGGCTACACCTTC; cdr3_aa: CASTLVGQWNYGYTF
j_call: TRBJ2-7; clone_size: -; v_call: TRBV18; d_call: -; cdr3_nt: TGTGCCAGCTCACCATCACAAACCTACGAGCAGTACTTC; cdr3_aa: CASSPSQTYEQYF